This record looks at one TCR beta chain sequence and its context. Its binding antigen is unknown. Base qualities are not provided; no much larger clone lies one nucleotide away. Library construction relied on the immunoSEQ multiplex PCR assay. For the multiplex PCR, a mixture combining 60 forward primers for TCR Vbeta segments and 13 reverse primers for TCR Jbeta segments was used. Amplification of the CDR3 region of rearranged TCR beta genes was performed with a multiplex PCR assay on genomic DNA. On the Illumina HiSeq System, the amplified TCR beta libraries were sequenced as 87-base-pair reads. From the authors' description of their analysis: A later analysis tallied about 77 million unique TCR beta chains across the approximately 670 repertoires, and about 12 million of those chains were shared by two or more donors. Raw reads were error-corrected and collapsed into unique sequences by a nearest-neighbor algorithm in which closely related sequences were merged to remove PCR and sequencing errors. V, D and J gene segments were assigned by aligning CDR3 sequences to IMGT reference sequences. Each retained sequence needed at least a six-nucleotide match to both a V gene segment and a J gene segment. Rearrangements were called productive when the CDR3 lacked stop codons and stayed in frame with V and J; all others were non-productive. Following IMGT convention, CDR3 was defined as the stretch from the second conserved V-encoded cysteine to the conserved J-encoded phenylalanine. The earlier analysis of a few hundred of the donors excluded any sequence lacking an unambiguous match to a single V gene segment. An earlier analysis of a few hundred of the donors called V segments functional above 56.7% productive rearrangements and segregating when the between-donor standard deviation exceeded 5%. A statistical classification framework was built for diagnosing cytomegalovirus status from the catalog of TCR beta chain sequences. V and J gene assignment, in a later analysis, came from comparing TCR nucleotide sequences with IMGT/GENE-DB human TR gene sequences. The TCRdist pipeline was used in a later analysis to assign CDR3 sequences and most-parsimonious VDJ recombination scenarios. A later analysis defined each TCR beta chain by its CDR3 amino acid sequence plus V-gene family, and excluded reads lacking a unique V-gene family. To address suspected cross-contamination and a sequencing artifact, a later analysis removed around 590 highly shared, low-generation-probability nucleotide sequences. For each public chain, a later analysis derived a clonal expansion index from normalized ranks of inferred template counts within each repertoire. In a later analysis, generation probabilities were computed using a VDJ recombination model fitted to out-of-frame rearrangements, and the results were checked against IGoR. Hypergeometric tests were used in a later analysis to score TCR-TCR, TCR-HLA and TCR-CMV co-occurrence, with a repertoire-size bias correction applied to the TCR pairs. A later analysis estimated false discovery rates by permuting HLA or CMV assignments 20 times. A later analysis grouped co-occurring TCRs with DBSCAN, adding TCRdist sequence similarity when clustering within HLA-allele-positive subsets. For co-occurrence clustering, repertoires with fewer than 30,000 or more than 120,000 public chains were excluded, along with five repertoires with anomalous nucleotide sharing. TCRdb limited this immuneACCESS table to in-frame rearrangements with V and J called. A share of clones is missing; checked studies link under half to unresolved V genes, and the rest is unexplained. V, J and clone size reflect that table, while D and trimming were determined from the DNA. This sample gives more than 95,000 clones in total; roughly 15% of them show up just once. The top ten constitute roughly 2.7% of the sample.

V trim: 1 base; J trim: 5 bases; unmatched bases: 6. As encoded in the germline V gene, CDR1 is LGHNA while CDR2 is YSLEER. Spanning cysteine to phenylalanine, the CDR3 consists of 15 amino acids. Only CDR3 DNA remains: 45 bases, in frame from the first base. These data come from a study of cytomegalovirus exposure and HLA in healthy donors (dated by TCRdb to between 2016 and 2019). Regarding the complete study: An earlier analysis of approximately 550 of the donors reported approximately 270 Gb of sequence data and 100 million to 130 million unique TCR beta sequences from some 180 million T cells. All discovery cohort repertoires had been generated on a single sequencing platform. Alongside the repertoire data, information on donor age, sex, ethnicity and CMV serostatus was compiled. Roughly 300 gigabases of sequencing data and 70 million to 100 million unique TCR sequences made up an early release that covered 640 HLA-typed donors. A later genetic analysis took genome-wide SNP genotypes for about three fifths of the roughly 700 donors and used that subset as a discovery cohort. Both class I and class II loci were covered by HLA typing, at four-digit resolution. The number of typed donors differed by locus: about 620-630 for A, B, C, DRB1 and DQB1; roughly 510 for DQA1; about 600 for DPA1; and about 470 for DPB1. A later analysis re-analyzed previously published TCR beta repertoires from 660 or so donors and added high-resolution HLA genotyping to study TCR occurrence patterns. The study aimed to test whether signatures of past pathogen exposure could be identified by cataloging public T cell receptors. The study profiled the T cell repertoires of some 610 subjects by immunosequencing and related them to cytomegalovirus serostatus. Rather than drawing on any new phenotypic data, the later analysis identified candidate immune exposures from TCR beta sequences and the way those sequences occurred across donors. Across some 400 genotyped donors of the cohort, an average of roughly 250,000 unique TCR beta nucleotide sequences per donor were sequenced, and around 20% of those sequences were non-productive. An earlier analysis of several hundred of the donors used high-throughput TCR beta sequencing to judge whether each TCR beta V gene segment behaved as functional or pseudogenic. The study combined high-throughput TCR immunosequencing, statistical association of individual TCRs with disease status, and machine learning to predict cytomegalovirus infection status. In addition to the first cohort of 666 subjects, a separate validation cohort of approximately 120 different subjects was used. Of the approximately 400 genotyped donors, 81% fell in the genetic ancestry cluster associated with self-reported Caucasian donors. Five DR-DQ haplotypes were handled as single units for association and clustering, since linkage in the cohort was strong.

Overall study outcomes, separate from this receptor: According to a later genetic analysis, donors in an Asian-associated ancestry cluster had fewer N-insertions in productive TCRs than the approximately 650-donor mean. An association between a missense DCLRE1C variant and V-gene and J-gene trimming of TCR beta chains was found in a later genetic analysis and replicated in an independent cohort. According to a later analysis, parvovirus B19, influenza, CMV and Epstein-Barr virus appeared linked to several top co-occurrence clusters. A later analysis associated roughly 17,000 TCR beta sequences with specific HLA alleles at a false discovery rate of 0.05. Only TCR beta chains were sequenced in this cohort, and the absence of alpha or paired-chain data limited detectable features. The earlier analysis of around 600 of the donors excluded about 16 rarely observed V segments, including chromosome 9 orphons, because counts were too low. Presence/absence analyses assumed roughly uniform sequencing depth across donors, an assumption that may not hold. An earlier analysis of some 560 of the donors showed that most TCR beta V segments appeared in productive rearrangements either about 87% or about 30% of the time, which broadly matched IMGT annotations. When HLA alleles, especially DR and DQ, strongly co-occurred, TCR associations were difficult to assign to individual alleles. Most CMV-associated TCR beta chains appeared to be HLA-restricted in a later analysis, and the HLA associations seemed to be driven largely by CMV exposure. According to the authors, the approach could potentially be generalized to other disease states and immunological phenotypes. A cluster of highly shared sequence variants was judged likely to be a technical artifact of the sequencing pipeline. Because the 87-base-pair reads could not distinguish some IMGT-functional V segments, including TRBV6-2 and TRBV6-3, those segments were excluded. In a later analysis, HLA-associated TCR beta chains showed more clonal expansion and lower generation probabilities than non-associated chains that were equally common. The classifier was reported to diagnose cytomegalovirus status with high specificity and sensitivity in both the original and validation cohorts. Most TCR sequences were seen in very few donors, while some public TCRs were found in many individuals. Linkage disequilibrium might explain the correlated functional status among segregating V segments, but an unknown experimental factor could not be ruled out. A total of 150 to 200 TCR beta chains were listed by the study as associated with cytomegalovirus. CMV serostatus was the only immune exposure information available for the cohort. HLA typing was unavailable for some donors at each locus, so association tests used only the typed subset. A few of the identified cytomegalovirus-associated TCR beta chains were confirmed in vitro to be specific for cytomegalovirus antigens. A later analysis found that TCR association rates varied across HLA loci, with DRB1 alleles showing the most associated TCRs and HLA-C alleles the fewest. A further reported finding was that TCR beta sequences accurately predicted the HLA-A and HLA-B alleles for most subjects in the first cohort.

In total, approximately 690 healthy bone marrow donors made up the cohort. Cohort members were all nominally healthy when sampled, although unrecorded immune exposures were likely present. The donor tested CMV seropositive and was one of the 289 seropositive cohort members. A peripheral blood sample was collected from each donor, and TCR beta sequencing was performed on peripheral blood mononuclear cells. Genomic DNA was extracted from the blood cell samples with the Qiagen DNeasy Blood Extraction Kit. Source material: PBMCs. The chain employs TRBV4-3 and TRBJ2-5; TRBD2 fits 8 bases in the junction. The clonotype was recovered from a female donor in good health and CMV-seropositive. CDR3 region: CASSQVAGGLETQYF. The nucleotide sequence reads as follows: TGCGCCAGCAGCCAAGTGGCGGGGGGCCTGGAGACCCAGTACTTC.